The 31 T cell receptor beta chains below were found in one sample sequenced in a study of shared clonotypes between healthy human individuals. Profiled with immunoSEQ multiplex PCR; TCRdb holds only in-frame clones, not every one. The sample holds a few million clones, approximately 93% seen once. The sample consisted of naive CD4+ T cells from PBMCs. The subset is: CD45RA+ positively selected. The receptors derive from a man aged 18 to 35 in good health. Some clones in this sample may be carry-over from other donors' samples.

This rearrangement joins TRBV6-1 to TRBJ1-4; D remains unclear. Trimming removed 2 bases at V and 8 bases at J, with 6 bases between. The CDR3 loop spans 12 amino acids. Germline V gene data show CDR1 as MNHNS and CDR2 as SASEGT. This CDR3 is CASSENREKLFF. The CDR3 nucleotides are TGTGCCAGCAGTGAAAACCGGGAAAAACTGTTTTTT.

This clone was counted a single time. J is TRBJ1-2 and V is TRBV19, with D perhaps matching TRBD1 (6 bases). Germline V gene lookup returns CDR1 LNHDA and CDR2 SQIVND (reference sequence). This CDR3 region has 13 residues. Trimming shortened V by 0 bases and J by 4 bases, and 6 bases separated the two germline ends. The CDR3 reads CASSIETGYGYTF. The CDR3 region has the DNA TGTGCCAGTAGTATAGAGACAGGCTATGGCTACACCTTC.

The chain couples TRBV6-1 to TRBJ2-7; D remains unclear. V lost 8 bases, J lost 1 base, and 12 bases lay in between. This CDR3 spans 13 amino acids. Germline V gene sequence: CDR1 MNHNS, CDR2 SASEGT. CDR3 in DNA: TGTGCCAGCGCTCTCGCCAGATCCTACGAGCAGTACTTC. Protein: CASALARSYEQYF.

The V gene is TRBV18, the J gene TRBJ2-3, with D unresolved. V lost 5 bases to trimming and J lost 5 bases, with 11 bases between them. CDR1 and CDR2 (germline): KGHSH, LQKENI. The CDR3 is made up of 13 amino acids. The CDR3 sequence is CASSAVAGDTQYF. Written as DNA, the CDR3 is TGTGCCAGCTCAGCCGTAGCAGGAGATACGCAGTATTTT.

V usage is TRBV9 and J usage is TRBJ2-3, with 8 positions matching TRBD2. The CDR3 sequence is 15 residues long. Trimming removed 3 bases from V and 4 bases from J; junction bases left unmatched: 7. Per germline, CDR1 SGDLS and CDR2 YYNGEE. The CDR3: CASSASAGVADTQYF. The CDR3 bases are TGTGCCAGCAGCGCTTCAGCGGGAGTCGCAGATACGCAGTATTTT.

The V gene is TRBV23-1, the J gene TRBJ2-7; TRBD2 matches at 8 bases. TRBV23-1 is noted as an ORF with a role that remains uncertain. V lost 3 bases to trimming and J lost 5 bases; unmatched junction nucleotides: 24. CDR3 length equals 20 residues. The CDR3 DNA reads as TGCGCCAGCAGTCACCGACCGGTGCCCCCGGGACTAGTGAAGTCCGACGAGCAGTACTTC. Its translation: CASSHRPVPPGLVKSDEQYF.

With respect to this clone: Other DNA sequences in the same sample also yield this CDR3. The chain recombines TRBV7-2 with TRBJ2-5, with D tentatively TRBD2 (6 bases). This CDR3 region has 14 residues. V was trimmed by 5 bases and J by 2 bases, leaving 12 bases between them. Germline lookup yields CDR1 SGHTA and CDR2 FQGNSA. Written as DNA, the CDR3 is TGTGCCAGCAGCCTCGGAGGGCGGCAAGAGACCCAGTACTTC. This gives the protein CASSLGGRQETQYF.

The rearrangement links TRBV29-1 to TRBJ2-5, with 9 nucleotides matching TRBD2. The tail of the sequence fits TRBJ2-7 better, so the J call may be wrong. The length of the CDR3 is 16 residues. Germline V CDR1 and CDR2: SQVTM, ANQGSEA. CDR3 loop: CSAGLGVAGVTYEQYF. CDR3 bases: TGCAGCGCTGGGTTGGGGGTAGCGGGAGTCACCTACGAGCAGTACTTC.

The rearrangement links TRBV9 to TRBJ2-5, with 14 nucleotides matching TRBD2. There are 17 residues in the CDR3. With 4 bases clipped from V and 5 bases from J, the junction kept 10 bases outside the gene matches. CDR1 SGDLS and CDR2 YYNGEE come from the germline V gene. CDR3 bases: TGTGCCAGCAGCCATAGGGGACTAGCGGGAGTTGGGGAGACCCAGTACTTC. Translated, it gives CASSHRGLAGVGETQYF.

V is TRBV14 and J is TRBJ2-1, with 8 nucleotides matching TRBD2. The CDR3 is 16 residues long. Germline values: CDR1 SGHDN, CDR2 FVKESK. The ends lost 8 bases at V and 8 bases at J; junction bases unmatched: 17. CDR3 amino acids: CASQPHRTSRSDEQFF. Written as DNA, the CDR3 is TGTGCCAGCCAACCCCACCGGACTAGCAGGTCCGATGAGCAGTTCTTC.

The J gene is TRBJ2-1, the V gene TRBV5-1; D not certain. The CDR3 covers 13 residues. CDR1 is SGHRS, CDR2 YFSETQ, per germline. V was cut by 1 base and J by 6 bases, with 8 bases left in between. CDR3 amino acids: CASSLNVGNEQFF. CDR3 nucleotides: TGCGCCAGCAGCTTGAATGTAGGCAATGAGCAGTTCTTC.

About this clone: This sample includes further DNA sequences coding for the same CDR3. This chain joins TRBV7-9 and TRBJ1-2; D remains ambiguous. In germline, CDR1 is SEHNR, CDR2 FQNEAQ (reference sequence). The CDR3 consists of 13 residues. The germline V and J ends were trimmed by 0 bases and 5 bases, with 7 bases remaining between them. CDR3 nucleotide sequence: TGTGCCAGCAGCTTAGCTGGGATTTATGGCTACACCTTC. Amino acid sequence: CASSLAGIYGYTF.

The chain uses TRBV29-1 and TRBJ1-2; a possible D gene is TRBD1 (6 bases). The CDR3 runs 15 residues. Germline CDR1 and CDR2: SQVTM and ANQGSEA. The V end was cut by 5 bases, the J end by 0 bases, with 16 bases between. The CDR3: CSVIPGGHANYGYTF. DNA for the CDR3: TGCAGCGTTATACCCGGGGGCCACGCTAACTATGGCTACACCTTC.

Of note for this clone: In the same sample, other DNA sequences code for this CDR3. This sequence joins TRBV19 and TRBJ2-7; 7 bases match TRBD2. Germline V gene data show CDR1 as LNHDA and CDR2 as SQIVND (reference sequence). V lost 3 bases, J lost 5 bases, and 7 bases stayed unmatched. CDR3 size: 14 residues. Here the CDR3 DNA reads TGTGCCAGTAGTATTGTGGGAGGGCCCGACGAGCAGTACTTC. Its translation is CASSIVGGPDEQYF.

The V call is TRBV6-6, the J call TRBJ1-1; tentative D call: TRBD1 (5 bases). The CDR3 is made up of 13 amino acids. Between the trimmed V and J ends, which lost 4 bases and 4 bases, there was a span of 10 bases. CDR1 and CDR2 (germline): MNHNY, SVGAGI (reference sequence). Here the CDR3 reads CASSWDRGTEAFF. The DNA of the CDR3 is TGTGCCAGCAGTTGGGACCGAGGCACTGAAGCTTTCTTT.

This chain links TRBV10-2 with TRBJ2-1; D possibly corresponds to TRBD2 (6 bases). This CDR3 has 16 amino acids. Trimming cost V 6 bases and J 4 bases, with 19 bases left between them. Looked up from germline, CDR1 is WSHSY and CDR2 is SAAADI. DNA of the CDR3: TGCGCCAGCAGGGGACTTAGTGGGTCCGGTTACAATGAGCAGTTCTTC. Its translation is CASRGLSGSGYNEQFF.

V and J are TRBV11-2 and TRBJ1-2; D remains unclear. This CDR3 contains 14 residues. Looked up from germline, CDR1 is SGHAT and CDR2 is FQNNGV. V was trimmed by 6 bases and J by 6 bases, leaving 17 bases between them. CDR3 sequence: CASRPALRENGYTF. The CDR3 DNA reads TGTGCCAGCAGACCGGCCTTGCGGGAAAATGGCTACACCTTC.

This sequence joins TRBV29-1 and TRBJ1-2; 9 positions agree with TRBD1. Trimming at V came to 3 bases and at J to 8 bases, leaving 7 bases not matched to a gene. This CDR3 has 13 residues. The germline CDR1 and CDR2 sequences are SQVTM and ANQGSEA. The CDR3 loop reads CSVDRTGVGGYTF. In DNA, the CDR3 is TGCAGCGTTGACCGGACAGGGGTGGGCGGCTACACCTTC.

The chain links TRBV5-1 to TRBJ1-2; TRBD1 might be the D (5 bases). The V gene lost 0 bases and the J gene lost 4 bases, with 13 bases spanning the gap. Germline CDR1 SGHRS, CDR2 YFSETQ. The CDR3 runs to 15 residues. The DNA for the CDR3 is TGCGCCAGCAGCTTGGACGGGGCCAATTCCTATGGCTACACCTTC. Its translation: CASSLDGANSYGYTF.

This clone has a single count. This rearrangement joins TRBV9 to TRBJ2-1; no clear D. This CDR3 has 13 residues. Trimming removed 2 bases at V and 8 bases at J, with 11 bases between. Germline CDR1 SGDLS, CDR2 YYNGEE. CDR3 sequence reads: CASSVARTHEQFF. In DNA, the CDR3 is TGTGCCAGCAGCGTTGCGAGAACCCATGAGCAGTTCTTC.

The rearrangement links TRBV11-2 to TRBJ2-5, with D uncertain. The V and J ends lost 5 bases and 2 bases respectively, with 3 bases between them. The CDR3 covers 11 residues. The germline gives CDR1 SGHAT, CDR2 FQNNGV. The CDR3 region is CASSQQETQYF. The CDR3 coding sequence is TGTGCCAGCAGCCAACAAGAGACCCAGTACTTC.

The rearrangement joins TRBV28 to TRBJ1-5; D perhaps matches TRBD1 (5 bases). The CDR3 has 14 residues. Trimming left V 6 bases short and J 4 bases short, with 13 bases between. CDR1 is MDHEN, CDR2 SYDVKM, per germline. CDR3 coding DNA: TGTGCCAGCAGAGCTCCGGGGGTGAATCAGCCCCAGCATTTT. Encoded protein: CASRAPGVNQPQHF.

As regards this clone: The sample has other DNA sequences that encode this CDR3 too. The chain uses TRBV19 and TRBJ2-7; 9 bases agree with TRBD2. The length of the CDR3 is 15 residues. The V and J ends lost 1 base and 2 bases, in that order; junction bases with no gene match: 3. Germline CDR1 and CDR2: LNHDA and SQIVND (reference sequence). The CDR3 region is CASSIVTSGAYEQYF. The CDR3 DNA follows: TGTGCCAGTAGTATAGTGACTAGCGGAGCCTACGAGCAGTACTTC.

The chain recombines TRBV7-8 with TRBJ1-3, with D perhaps TRBD1 (5 bases). This CDR3 contains 18 residues. Between the trimmed V and J ends, which lost 4 bases and 0 bases, there was a span of 19 bases. CDR1 is SGHVS, CDR2 FQNEAQ, per germline. In DNA, the CDR3 is TGTGCCAGCAGCTCACAACCGGGACGGCAAAACTCTGGAAACACCATATATTTT. It codes for CASSSQPGRQNSGNTIYF.

The chain joins TRBV28 to TRBJ2-5; 8 nucleotides align to TRBD2. J lost 2 bases, V lost 10 bases, and 6 bases had no gene match. In germline, CDR1 is MDHEN, CDR2 SYDVKM. This CDR3 is 13 amino acids long. The DNA for the CDR3 is TGTGCCACCGGGAGGGGCATACAAGAGACCCAGTACTTC. It encodes CATGRGIQETQYF.

The rearrangement uses TRBV7-3 and TRBJ1-2; perhaps TRBD1 as D (5 bases). V was trimmed by 1 base and J by 1 base, leaving 19 bases between them. Germline V lookup: CDR1 SGHTA, CDR2 FQGTGA. This CDR3 is 18 amino acids long. Written as DNA, the CDR3 is TGTGCCAGCAGCTTAAAGGGCGGCAGGGCGCCCTATAACTATGGCTACACCTTC. It codes for CASSLKGGRAPYNYGYTF.

The V call is TRBV2, the J call TRBJ1-2; TRBD1 matches 7 bases. This CDR3 is built from 12 residues. J was trimmed by 6 bases and V by 9 bases; bases with no gene match: 7. Per the germline V gene, CDR1 is SNHLY and CDR2 is FYNNEI. CDR3 in amino acids: CARETGRDGYTF. The CDR3 nucleotides read TGTGCCAGGGAGACAGGGCGTGATGGCTACACCTTC.

The chain employs TRBV27 and TRBJ2-5, with D possibly being TRBD2 (5 bases). V lost 2 bases and J lost 5, with 15 bases in between. Per the germline V gene, CDR1 is MNHEY and CDR2 is SMNVEV (reference sequence). The CDR3 is made up of 15 amino acids. CDR3: CASSLVSGGGETQYF. The CDR3, as DNA: TGTGCCAGCAGTTTAGTTAGTGGTGGCGGGGAGACCCAGTACTTC.

This clone was counted a single time. The rearrangement uses TRBV7-2 and TRBJ1-2; TRBD1 matches 7 bases. The germline V gene has CDR1 SGHTA and CDR2 FQGNSA. V lost 4 bases and J lost 7; bases outside the gene matches: 12. CDR3 length: 15 amino acids. CDR3 sequence (DNA): TGTGCCAGCAGCTCCCGAGCCACAGGGGTGGGTGGCTACACCTTC. As protein: CASSSRATGVGGYTF.

The chain combines TRBV5-1 with TRBJ2-1; D is perhaps TRBD2 (6 bases). Looked up from germline, CDR1 is SGHRS and CDR2 is YFSETQ. This CDR3 has 13 amino acids. The ends were cut back, 4 bases at V and 7 bases at J, with 12 bases in the middle. As DNA, the CDR3 is TGCGCCAGCAGCCCGGGACTGGGGAATGAGCAGTTCTTC. Translating gives CASSPGLGNEQFF.

The gene calls are TRBV9 and TRBJ2-7; D might be TRBD1 or TRBD2, each matching 5 bases. The germline V gene encodes CDR1 SGDLS and CDR2 YYNGEE. This CDR3 is 14 amino acids long. The ends were cut back, 0 bases at V and 3 bases at J, with 10 bases in the middle. CDR3 DNA: TGTGCCAGCAGCGTAGGTGGGGGAAACTACGAGCAGTACTTC. It is translated as CASSVGGGNYEQYF. The whole variable domain, remainder taken from reference TRBV9 and TRBJ2-7, is DSGVTQTPKHLITATGQRVTLRCSPRSGDLSVYWYQQSLDQGLQFLIQYYNGEERAKGNILERFSAQQFPDLHSELNLSSLELGDSALYFCASSVGGGNYEQYFGPGTRLTVT.